This T cell receptor beta chain was captured by sequencing in a study of control samples from healthy donors and cancer patients. Sequenced by immunoSEQ multiplex PCR; TCRdb stores in-frame clones only, minus some. The sample consists of roughly 130,000 clones, 75% to 95% of them appearing once. This TCR was recovered from a man aged 18 to 30 in good health. The sequencing input was blood.

CDR3 sequence: CASRREGWNSPLHF. The CDR3 nucleotides are TGTGCCAGCCGCAGGGAGGGTTGGAATTCACCCCTCCACTTT. The chain employs TRBV3-1 (or the pseudogene TRBV3-2) and TRBJ1-6, with a weak D call TRBD1 (5 bases). Trimming took off 8 bases at V and 7 bases at J, with 15 bases between the two ends. The germline V gene encodes CDR1 LGHDT and CDR2 YNNKEL (reference sequence). This CDR3 contains 14 residues.